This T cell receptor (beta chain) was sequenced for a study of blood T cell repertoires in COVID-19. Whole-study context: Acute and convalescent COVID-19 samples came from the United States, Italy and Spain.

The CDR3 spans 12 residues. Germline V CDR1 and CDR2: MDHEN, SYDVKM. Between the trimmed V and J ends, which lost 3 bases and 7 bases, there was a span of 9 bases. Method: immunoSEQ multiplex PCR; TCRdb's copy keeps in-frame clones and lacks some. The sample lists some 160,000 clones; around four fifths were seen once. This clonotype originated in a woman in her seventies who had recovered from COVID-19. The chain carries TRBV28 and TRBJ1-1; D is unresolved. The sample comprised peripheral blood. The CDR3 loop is CASSLGSLEAFF. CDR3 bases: TGTGCCAGCAGTTTGGGCAGCCTTGAAGCTTTCTTT. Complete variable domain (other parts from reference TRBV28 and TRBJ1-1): DVKVTQSSRYLVKRTGEKVFLECVQDMDHENMFWYRQDPGLGLRLIYFSYDVKMKEKGDIPEGYSVSREKKERFSLILESASTNQTSMYLCASSLGSLEAFFGQGTRLTVV.